A selection of T cell receptor beta chains follows, all from one sample in a study of T cell responses to AZD1222 COVID-19 vaccine. Assay used: immunoSEQ multiplex PCR; TCRdb lists only in-frame clones, some missing. Of roughly 150,000 clones in the sample, around nine tenths were seen once. The sequences come from peripheral blood, collected 28 days after the second AZD1222 dose. Receptor source: an adult who received the AZD1222 COVID-19 vaccine. The CDR3 runs from the conserved cysteine through the conserved F or W. D genes are given only for firm matches. A row's size may be missing; if present it is once, few, many or a size class.

j_call | d_call | v_call | clone_size | cdr3_aa | cdr3_nt
TRBJ1-5 | . | TRBV20-1 | . | CSAGDWGYSNQPQHF | TGCAGTGCTGGTGATTGGGGGTATAGCAATCAGCCCCAGCATTTT
TRBJ2-7 | . | TRBV29-1 | . | CSVVGALRYEQYF | TGCAGCGTTGTGGGGGCTCTAAGGTACGAGCAGTACTTC
TRBJ1-4 | . | TRBV5-6 | . | CASSLADATNEKLFF | TGTGCCAGCAGCTTGGCGGATGCAACTAATGAAAAACTGTTTTTT
TRBJ2-2 | . | TRBV28 | . | CASSARVTGELFF | TGTGCCAGCAGTGCCAGGGTCACCGGGGAGCTGTTTTTT
TRBJ2-1 | . | TRBV7-7 | few | CASSPGSGVANEQFF | TGTGCTAGCAGCCCTGGGTCGGGAGTGGCTAATGAGCAGTTCTTC
TRBJ1-4 | . | TRBV9 | . | CASSPTVGSNEKLFF | TGTGCCAGCAGCCCCACCGTGGGGAGTAATGAAAAACTGTTTTTT
TRBJ2-4 | . | TRBV6-6 | . | CASSYLGQRSNIQYF | TGTGCCAGCAGTTATCTAGGACAGAGATCAAACATTCAGTACTTC
TRBJ1-3 | TRBD1 | TRBV19 | once | CASSIGTASSGNTIYF | TGTGCCAGTAGTATCGGGACAGCGAGCTCTGGAAACACCATATATTTT
TRBJ2-7 | TRBD1 | TRBV7-9 | . | CASSLYGTGASEQYF | TGTGCCAGCAGCTTATATGGGACAGGCGCGTCCGAGCAGTACTTC
TRBJ1-5 | . | TRBV6-5 | . | CASNPQHF | TGTGCCAGCAATCCCCAGCATTTT
TRBJ1-5 | . | TRBV24-1 | . | CATSGVRVRGNQPQHF | TGTGCCACCAGTGGGGTCAGGGTCCGCGGCAATCAGCCCCAGCATTTT
TRBJ1-1 | . | TRBV29-1 | . | CSVHTVNTEAFF | TGCAGCGTTCATACAGTGAACACTGAAGCTTTCTTT
TRBJ1-6 | TRBD1 | TRBV7-8 | . | CASSLGDSPNSPLHF | TGTGCCAGCAGCTTAGGGGACAGCCCTAATTCACCCCTCCACTTT
TRBJ1-6 | . | TRBV3-1/TRBV3-2 | . | CASSQVSDGGGRSPLHF | TGTGCCAGCAGCCAAGTCTCGGACGGTGGGGGTCGTTCACCCCTCCACTTT
TRBJ1-1 | . | TRBV19 | . | CASRQTGRTTEAFF | TGTGCCAGTAGGCAAACGGGGCGGACGACTGAAGCTTTCTTT
TRBJ2-1 | . | TRBV28 | . | CASSLLDNEQFF | TGTGCCAGCAGTCTCCTGGACAATGAGCAGTTCTTC
TRBJ1-5 | TRBD1 | TRBV28 | . | CASGPGQRYQPQHF | TGTGCCAGCGGGCCGGGACAGAGGTATCAGCCCCAGCATTTT
TRBJ1-4 | . | TRBV5-6 | . | CASSSWAANEKLFF | TGTGCCAGCAGCTCCTGGGCAGCTAATGAAAAACTGTTTTTT
TRBJ1-5 | . | TRBV7-2 | . | CASRPTGTWVNQPQHF | TGTGCCAGCAGGCCGACCGGGACTTGGGTAAATCAGCCCCAGCATTTT
TRBJ2-6 | TRBD1 | TRBV28 | . | CASSLMGQGAIGANVLTF | TGTGCCAGCAGTTTAATGGGACAGGGGGCAATAGGGGCCAACGTCCTGACTTTC
TRBJ2-3 | . | TRBV28 | . | CASSSLPPAKYF | TGTGCCAGCAGTTCACTCCCCCCGGCGAAGTATTTT
TRBJ2-2 | TRBD2 | TRBV7-9 | . | CASSLDGGYETGELFF | TGTGCCAGCAGCTTAGACGGGGGGTATGAAACCGGGGAGCTGTTTTTT
TRBJ1-1 | . | TRBV6-2/TRBV6-3 | . | CASSYEANTEAFF | TGTGCCAGCAGTTACGAGGCGAACACTGAAGCTTTCTTT
TRBJ2-4 | TRBD1 | TRBV4-1 | few | CASSQVGGGNIQYF | TGCGCCAGCAGCCAAGTAGGGGGCGGGAACATTCAGTACTTC
TRBJ1-5 | . | TRBV4-1 | . | CASSQGSLLGPNQPQHF | TGCGCCAGCAGCCAAGGTTCCCTTCTGGGGCCCAATCAGCCCCAGCATTTT
TRBJ2-7 | TRBD1 | TRBV28 | few | CASSTTGTGSYEQYF | TGTGCCAGCAGTACTACCGGGACAGGGTCCTACGAGCAGTACTTC
TRBJ1-4 | . | TRBV19 | . | CATRTEPTNEKLFF | TGTGCCACTCGGACAGAGCCAACTAATGAAAAACTGTTTTTT
TRBJ1-3 | . | TRBV19 | . | CASSIGAFSGNTIYF | TGTGCCAGTAGTATTGGGGCGTTTTCTGGAAACACCATATATTTT
TRBJ1-1 | . | TRBV28 | . | CASTQPGSQGGEAFF | TGTGCCAGCACCCAGCCGGGGTCCCAGGGTGGTGAAGCTTTCTTT
TRBJ2-2 | . | TRBV28 | . | CASRVAGPSSGELFF | TGTGCCAGCAGGGTAGCCGGGCCTTCATCCGGGGAGCTGTTTTTT
TRBJ2-3 | . | TRBV28 | . | CASSYSRSSGADTQYF | TGTGCCAGCAGTTACTCTAGGAGTAGCGGTGCAGATACGCAGTATTTT
TRBJ2-7 | TRBD2 | TRBV7-2 | . | CASSPLRGGEQYF | TGTGCCAGCAGCCCCTTACGGGGGGGGGAGCAGTACTTC
TRBJ2-7 | TRBD2 | TRBV3-1/TRBV3-2 | few | CASSQGLAGTYEQYF | TGTGCCAGCAGCCAGGGTCTAGCGGGTACCTACGAGCAGTACTTC
TRBJ2-1 | . | TRBV4-3 | . | CASSQDWNPYNEQFF | TGCGCCAGCAGCCAAGATTGGAACCCCTACAATGAGCAGTTCTTC
TRBJ2-5 | . | TRBV19 | . | CASRVGETQYF | TGTGCCAGTAGGGTTGGGGAGACCCAGTACTTC
TRBJ1-2 | TRBD1 | TRBV7-9 | . | CASSFESGQGSYGYTF | TGTGCCAGCAGCTTCGAATCGGGACAGGGTTCGTATGGCTACACCTTC
TRBJ1-4 | . | TRBV18 | . | CASSPSRVDEKLFF | TGTGCCAGCTCACCTTCTAGGGTTGACGAAAAACTGTTTTTT
TRBJ1-5 | . | TRBV7-2 | . | CASSLVFGQSSNQPQHF | TGTGCCAGCAGCTTAGTATTTGGCCAGTCTAGCAATCAGCCCCAGCATTTT
TRBJ2-3 | TRBD2 | TRBV28 | . | CASGTSGVSTDTQYF | TGTGCCAGTGGGACTAGCGGGGTTAGCACAGATACGCAGTATTTT
TRBJ2-2 | . | TRBV3-1/TRBV3-2 | . | CASSQERTATNTGELFF | TGTGCCAGCAGCCAAGAGCGGACCGCTACGAACACCGGGGAGCTGTTTTTT
TRBJ1-6 | TRBD1 | TRBV7-2 | once | CASWFGTDNSPLHF | TGTGCCAGCTGGTTCGGGACAGATAATTCACCCCTCCACTTT
TRBJ2-7 | TRBD1 | TRBV5-1 | . | CASSQSHRDRASYEQYF | TGCGCCAGCAGCCAGAGCCATCGGGACAGGGCCTCCTACGAGCAGTACTTC
TRBJ2-1 | . | TRBV5-1 | . | CASSLEEKFSYNEQFF | TGCGCCAGCAGCTTGGAGGAGAAGTTCTCCTACAATGAGCAGTTCTTC
TRBJ2-1 | TRBD2 | TRBV5-1 | . | CASSYIAGLAYNEQFF | TGCGCCAGCAGCTACATAGCGGGTCTCGCCTACAATGAGCAGTTCTTC
TRBJ2-1 | . | TRBV5-1 | . | CASSLDSFTYNEQFF | TGCGCCAGCAGCTTAGACAGCTTTACCTACAATGAGCAGTTCTTC
TRBJ1-5 | . | TRBV24-1 | . | CATSDRRTNQPQHF | TGTGCCACCAGTGACCGAAGGACAAATCAGCCCCAGCATTTT